One and the same sample provided the 5 T cell receptor beta chains below, sequenced in a study of beta chain features in type 1 diabetes. Regarding the study as a whole: Within each of all four CD4+ subsets, Type 1 diabetes patients had TCRB CDR3s that were moderately but significantly shorter.

TCRB transcripts that were expressed got sequenced, as all of the isolated RNA had been reverse transcribed. Data came from immunoSEQ multiplex PCR; TCRdb stores just in-frame clones and leaves some out. The repertoire holds about 150,000 clones, with approximately 10% as singletons. These receptors are not linked to any known antigen. Sequencing used central memory CD4+ T cells from blood. Receptor source: a woman in her 30s with type 1 diabetes.

The chain recombines TRBV5-1 with TRBJ1-1; 7 nucleotides agree with TRBD1. This CDR3 spans 15 amino acids. After removal of 4 bases from V and 5 bases from J, the junction contained 11 bases not matched to a gene. CDR1 is SGHRS, CDR2 YFSETQ, per germline. The CDR3 protein is CASSLGQVSGTEAFF. CDR3 sequence (DNA): TGCGCCAGCAGCCTCGGACAGGTGAGCGGGACTGAAGCTTTCTTT.

This chain uses TRBV2 with TRBJ1-1, with a possible D match to TRBD1 (5 bases). The V gene's germline CDR1 is SNHLY and CDR2 FYNNEI. Trimming left V 11 bases short and J 5 bases short, with 15 bases between. The CDR3 length is 12 residues. The CDR3 DNA reads as TGTGCCGGGGGGGTTTTTGAGACTGAAGCTTTCTTT. Translation gives CAGGVFETEAFF.

This clone was detected only a few times. The junction differs from germline at one of its ends, possibly a read error. The chain couples TRBV7-7 to TRBJ2-1; tentatively, D is TRBD2 (6 bases). The CDR3 consists of 15 residues. Looked up from germline, CDR1 is SSHAT and CDR2 is FNYEAQ (reference sequence). The CDR3 nucleotides read TGTGCTAGCAGCCGCGGGGCGAGCTCCTACAATGAGCAGTTCTTC. Its translation is CASSRGASSYNEQFF.

This clone occurred a few times. J is TRBJ2-3 and V is TRBV9, with 10 bases fitting TRBD2. Germline CDR1 is SGDLS and CDR2 is YYNGEE. J was trimmed by 4 bases and V by 0 bases; bases with no gene match: 5. This CDR3 is built from 16 residues. CDR3 coding DNA: TGTGCCAGCAGCGTAGAGCGAGCGGGAGGGTCAGATACGCAGTATTTT. Protein sequence: CASSVERAGGSDTQYF. Supplemented by reference TRBV9 and TRBJ2-3, the full variable domain reads DSGVTQTPKHLITATGQRVTLRCSPRSGDLSVYWYQQSLDQGLQFLIQYYNGEERAKGNILERFSAQQFPDLHSELNLSSLELGDSALYFCASSVERAGGSDTQYFGPGTRLTVL.

As DNA, the CDR3 is TGTGCCAGCAGCTTAGACGGACCGGAGGGTGGCTACACCTTC. This translates into CASSLDGPEGGYTF. The rearrangement links TRBV11-2 to TRBJ1-2; D gene ambiguous. Germline CDR1 SGHAT, CDR2 FQNNGV. The CDR3 is made up of 14 amino acids. V lost 0 bases, J lost 7 bases, and 12 bases lay in between.